These 8 T cell receptor beta chains originate from one sample sequenced in a study of human T cells and chemical hapten exposure. This sample's time point: patch test 2, 6 weeks after DPC sensitization. As to treatment: therapeutic diphenylcyclopropenone sensitization with weekly scalp DPC. TCRdb fed the RACE reads into MiXCR, producing one record per CDR3 protein. Of some 80,000 distinct CDR3 sequences listed, more than 9% are singletons. This sample comprised whole blood, obtained in connection with sensitization to the hapten diphenylcyclopropenone (DPC). All receptors derive from a young man with alopecia areata. Some clones in this sample may be carry-over from other donors' samples.

This clonotype was detected many times. The chain links TRBV10-3 to TRBJ1-2, with D perhaps matching TRBD1 (5 bases). The germline CDR1 and CDR2 sequences are ENHRY and SYGVKD. V dropped 8 bases and J dropped 4 bases, with 20 bases sitting between them. The CDR3 totals 15 residues. CDR3 region: CAIALNTGASYGYTF. DNA of the CDR3: TGTGCCATCGCGCTCAACACCGGGGCCTCCTATGGCTACACCTTC.

This clonotype was counted a few times. This chain links TRBV20-1 with TRBJ1-5, with TRBD1 matching 7 bases. The CDR3 length is 13 residues. With 7 bases clipped from V and 7 bases from J, the junction kept 10 bases outside the gene matches. The V gene's germline CDR1 is DFQATT and CDR2 SNEGSKA (reference sequence). CDR3 loop: CSVSTGAEQPQHF. CDR3 DNA sequence: TGCAGTGTTAGTACAGGGGCAGAGCAGCCCCAGCATTTT.

This clonotype was seen at least ten times. The V call is TRBV5-1, the J call TRBJ2-7, with 8 bases matching TRBD1. V was pared by 3 bases and J by 5 bases, with 10 bases of the junction left unmatched. CDR3 length equals 15 residues. The germline CDR1 and CDR2 sequences are SGHRS and YFSETQ. The CDR3 DNA follows: TGCGCCAGCAGCTACACGACAGGGGATTTAAACGAGCAGTACGTC. This encodes CASSYTTGDLNEQYV.

The sample holds a few counts of this clonotype. The V call is TRBV11-2, the J call TRBJ2-3; TRBD2 matches at 8 bases. This CDR3 has 15 residues. From germline, CDR1 is SGHAT and CDR2 FQNNGV. J gave up 6 bases and V 3 bases, and 8 bases lay outside the gene matches. The CDR3: CASSFSGEMLDTQYF. The CDR3 bases are TGTGCCAGCAGCTTTAGCGGGGAGATGCTGGATACGCAGTATTTT. The full variable domain, completed using reference TRBV11-2 and TRBJ2-3, is EAGVAQSPRYKIIEKRQSVAFWCNPISGHATLYWYQQILGQGPKLLIQFQNNGVVDDSQLPKDRFSAERLKGVDSTLKIQPAKLEDSAVYLCASSFSGEMLDTQYFGPGTRLTVL.

This chain links TRBV7-2 with TRBJ2-3; 12 nucleotides agree with TRBD2. V dropped 2 bases and J dropped 8; count of bases not matched to a gene: 5. Germline CDR1 is SGHTA and CDR2 is FQGNSA. CDR3 length equals 15 residues. The CDR3 bases are TGTGCCAGCAGCTTAACTAGCGGGGGGCTTGGTACGCAGTATTTT. Protein: CASSLTSGGLGTQYF.

The table lists this clonotype with a few counts. The chain uses TRBV6-2 or TRBV6-3 and TRBJ2-7; either TRBD1 or TRBD2 may fit D (5 bases each). CDR1 and CDR2 from the germline V gene are MNHEY and SVGEGT. The CDR3 is 14 amino acids. Deletions cut 7 bases from V and 6 bases from J, with 19 bases between. For the CDR3, the DNA is TGTGCCAGCACGCGTGGAAGTACTAGGGGCGAGCAGTACTTC. Translation: CASTRGSTRGEQYF.

This clonotype was picked up many times. The chain has TRBV7-3 and TRBJ1-1; D uncertain. V was shortened by 2 bases and J by 0 bases, with 7 bases between the two germline ends. This CDR3 comprises 14 residues. In germline, CDR1 is SGHTA, CDR2 FQGTGA. The CDR3 here is CASSLHGMNTEAFF. CDR3 nucleotide sequence: TGTGCCAGCAGCTTACACGGAATGAACACTGAAGCTTTCTTT. The variable domain in full, with the rest retrieved from reference TRBV7-3 and TRBJ1-1, is GAGVSQTPSNKVTEKGKYVELRCDPISGHTALYWYRQSLGQGPEFLIYFQGTGAADDSGLPNDRFFAVRPEGSVSTLKIQRTERGDSAVYLCASSLHGMNTEAFFGQGTRLTVV.

The rearrangement joins TRBV7-6 to TRBJ1-1; unclear D gene. The CDR3 extends over 15 amino acids. V was pared by 2 bases and J by 5 bases, with 15 bases between. Germline-derived CDR1 and CDR2 are SGHVS and FNYEAQ. The DNA for the CDR3 is TGTGCCAGCAGCTTAAGGTTGAGGGTCGGGACTGAAGCTTTCTTT. Translated, it gives CASSLRLRVGTEAFF.